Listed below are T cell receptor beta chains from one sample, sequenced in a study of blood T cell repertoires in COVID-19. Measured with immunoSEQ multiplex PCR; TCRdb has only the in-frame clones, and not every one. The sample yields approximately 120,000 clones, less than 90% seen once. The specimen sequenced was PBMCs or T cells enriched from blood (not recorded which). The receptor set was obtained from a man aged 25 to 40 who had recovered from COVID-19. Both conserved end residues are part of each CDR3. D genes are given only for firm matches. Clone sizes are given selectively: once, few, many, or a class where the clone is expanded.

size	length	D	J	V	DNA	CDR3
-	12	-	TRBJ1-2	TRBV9	TGTGCCAGCAGCTCCTGGACAGTGGGCTACACCTTC	CASSSWTVGYTF
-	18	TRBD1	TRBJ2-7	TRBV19	TGTGCCAGTATCACCCCGCTACGGGACAGCAAGACATCCTACGAGCAGTACTTC	CASITPLRDSKTSYEQYF
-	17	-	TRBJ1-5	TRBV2	TGTGCCAGCAGTGAGGGGGCCCGGACATCAGGCAATCAGCCCCAGCATTTT	CASSEGARTSGNQPQHF
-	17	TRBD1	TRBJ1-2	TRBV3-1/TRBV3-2	TGTGCCAGCAGCCAAGATCGTCCCGGGACAGGGCAACGTGGCTACACCTTC	CASSQDRPGTGQRGYTF
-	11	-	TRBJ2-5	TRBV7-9	TGTGCCAGCAGCTCCATCTCGGGTCCTGACTTC	CASSSISGPDF
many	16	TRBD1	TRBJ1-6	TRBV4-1	TGCGCCAGCAGCCAAGAGATGACAGGGAACGGGTCACCCCTCCACTTT	CASSQEMTGNGSPLHF
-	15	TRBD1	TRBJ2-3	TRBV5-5	TGTGCCAGCAGCTCGACAGGGCGCGCTACAGATACGCAGTATTTT	CASSSTGRATDTQYF
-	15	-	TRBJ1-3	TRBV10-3	TGTGCCATCAGTAAGACAGATAGCTCTGGAAACACCATATATTTT	CAISKTDSSGNTIYF
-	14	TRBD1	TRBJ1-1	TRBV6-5	TGTGCCAGCAGTCACAGACAGGGGGGGATGGAAGCTTTCTTT	CASSHRQGGMEAFF
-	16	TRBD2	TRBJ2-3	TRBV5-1	TGCGCCAGCAGCCGTGGGACTAGCGGTGTCACAGATACGCAGTATTTT	CASSRGTSGVTDTQYF